This paragraph reports one T cell receptor beta chain. The CDR3 covers 19 residues. V was pared by 4 bases and J by 0 bases, with 13 bases of the junction left unmatched. Germline CDR1 is SGHRS and CDR2 is YFSETQ. These data come from a study of control samples from healthy donors and cancer patients. Sequencing used immunoSEQ multiplex PCR; TCRdb keeps in-frame clones, though not all of them. The sample lists about 75,000 clones, 84% occurring once. Sequencing used blood. The clonotype originates from a man aged 50-59 years in good health. V and J are TRBV5-1 and TRBJ2-2; TRBD2 agrees at 9 bases. DNA for the CDR3: TGCGCCAGCAGCAGCCGAACTAGCGGGCAGATAACGAACACCGGGGAGCTGTTTTTT. It encodes CASSSRTSGQITNTGELFF.